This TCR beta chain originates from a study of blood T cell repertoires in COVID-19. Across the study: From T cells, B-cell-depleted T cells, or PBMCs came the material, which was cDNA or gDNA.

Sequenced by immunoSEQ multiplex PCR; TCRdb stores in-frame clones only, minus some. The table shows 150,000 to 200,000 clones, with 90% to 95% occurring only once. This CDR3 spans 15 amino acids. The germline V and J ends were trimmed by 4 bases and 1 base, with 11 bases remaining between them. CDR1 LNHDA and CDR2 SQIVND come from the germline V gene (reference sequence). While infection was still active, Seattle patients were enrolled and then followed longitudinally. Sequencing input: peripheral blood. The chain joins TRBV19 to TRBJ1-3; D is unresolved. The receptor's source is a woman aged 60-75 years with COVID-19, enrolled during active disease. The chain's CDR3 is CASSTGLPSGNTIYF. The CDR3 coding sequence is TGTGCCAGTAGTACAGGCCTCCCTTCTGGAAACACCATATATTTT.